This is a list of T cell receptor beta chains from one sample in a study of blood T cell repertoires in COVID-19. Here immunoSEQ multiplex PCR was the method, and the copy in TCRdb shows in-frame clones only, minus some. The table includes about 480,000 clones, around 88% detected once. Sequences were obtained from peripheral blood. These receptor sequences come from a woman in her twenties or thirties with acute or convalescent COVID-19. The CDR3 runs from the conserved cysteine through the conserved F or W. The D gene is left open where the match is weak. Where a row states a size, it is once, few, many or the class of an expanded clone; other rows omit it.

d_call | clone_size | j_call | v_call | cdr3_length | cdr3_aa | cdr3_nt
. | . | TRBJ1-6 | TRBV6-4 | 15 | CASSDNDTGNSPLHF | TGTGCCAGCAGTGATAACGACACAGGGAATTCACCCCTCCACTTT
TRBD1 | . | TRBJ2-5 | TRBV6-6 | 13 | CASSTRQGETQYF | TGTGCCAGCAGTACACGACAGGGAGAGACCCAGTACTTC
TRBD2 | . | TRBJ2-7 | TRBV7-3 | 15 | CASSAPTSGFYEQYF | TGTGCCAGCAGCGCCCCTACTAGCGGATTCTACGAGCAGTACTTC
TRBD1 | . | TRBJ2-3 | TRBV16 | 15 | CASNSKDRVADTQYF | TGTGCCAGCAACAGCAAGGACAGGGTTGCAGATACGCAGTATTTT
. | . | TRBJ1-2 | TRBV5-1 | 13 | CASSLGTPYGYTF | TGCGCCAGCAGCTTGGGGACACCGTATGGCTACACCTTC
TRBD1 | . | TRBJ2-2 | TRBV6-5 | 15 | CASSRGTANTGELFF | TGTGCCAGCAGCCGTGGGACAGCGAACACCGGGGAGCTGTTTTTT
. | . | TRBJ2-1 | TRBV28 | 19 | CASSPRSLTRGESYNEQFF | TGTGCCAGCAGCCCCAGATCACTCACGCGGGGTGAGTCCTACAATGAGCAGTTCTTC
TRBD1 | few | TRBJ2-2 | TRBV9 | 15 | CASMTGTDGTGELFF | TGTGCCAGCATGACCGGGACAGACGGCACCGGGGAGCTGTTTTTT
TRBD1 | . | TRBJ1-5 | TRBV6-5 | 13 | CASSRTGEQPQHF | TGTGCCAGCAGCCGGACAGGGGAGCAGCCCCAGCATTTT
. | . | TRBJ1-1 | TRBV5-4 | 15 | CASSLEGHRNTEAFF | TGTGCCAGCAGCTTGGAGGGACACAGGAACACTGAAGCTTTCTTT
. | . | TRBJ1-5 | TRBV27 | 15 | CASSLKRYSNQPQHF | TGTGCCAGCAGTTTAAAACGGTATAGCAATCAGCCCCAGCATTTT
. | . | TRBJ2-4 | TRBV11-2 | 19 | CASSLDRTIRHLAKNIQYF | TGTGCCAGCAGCTTAGATCGGACTATCAGACATCTAGCCAAAAACATTCAGTACTTC
. | . | TRBJ2-7 | TRBV21-1 | 15 | CATTKLGQVRCEQYF | TGTGCCACCACCAAGCTGGGCCAGGTTCGGTGCGAGCAGTACTTC
. | few | TRBJ2-2 | TRBV14 | 17 | CASSQEPLSVYTGELFF | TGTGCCAGCAGCCAAGAACCCCTCAGTGTTTACACCGGGGAGCTGTTTTTT
. | . | TRBJ2-3 | TRBV7-8 | 16 | CASRPRRYSDTDTQYF | TGTGCCAGCAGACCCCGGCGGTACTCTGACACAGATACGCAGTATTTT
. | . | TRBJ2-1 | TRBV5-1 | 12 | CASSLAGDEQFF | TGCGCCAGCAGCTTGGCGGGGGATGAGCAGTTCTTC
. | . | TRBJ2-5 | TRBV7-8 | 13 | CASSWGGGETQYF | TGTGCCAGCAGCTGGGGAGGGGGGGAGACCCAGTACTTC
TRBD1 | once | TRBJ1-5 | TRBV19 | 16 | CASSIGYGTGAQPQHF | TGTGCCAGTAGTATCGGTTATGGGACAGGGGCTCAGCCCCAGCATTTT
. | . | TRBJ1-3 | TRBV3-1/TRBV3-2 | 15 | CASSQGVNSGNTIYF | TGTGCCAGCAGCCAAGGAGTGAACTCTGGAAACACCATATATTTT
. | . | TRBJ1-4 | TRBV2 | 14 | CASSEGVQNEKLFF | TGTGCCAGCAGTGAGGGAGTTCAGAATGAAAAACTGTTTTTT
. | . | TRBJ2-7 | TRBV6-5 | 13 | CASSYRPGYEQYF | TGTGCCAGCAGTTATAGGCCAGGGTACGAGCAGTACTTC
TRBD2 | . | TRBJ2-5 | TRBV7-8 | 16 | CASSLTSGGLQETQYF | TGTGCCAGCAGCTTAACGAGCGGGGGTCTTCAAGAGACCCAGTACTTC
. | . | TRBJ2-5 | TRBV7-2 | 14 | CASSPRTRQETQYF | TGTGCCAGCAGCCCGAGGACAAGGCAAGAGACCCAGTACTTC
TRBD2 | . | TRBJ2-7 | TRBV2 | 14 | CASSEAQGSSGQYF | TGTGCCAGCAGTGAAGCGCAGGGCTCTAGCGGTCAGTACTTC
TRBD2 | . | TRBJ2-5 | TRBV5-4 | 16 | CASSPTQGAGGETQYF | TGTGCCAGCAGCCCCACGCAGGGCGCGGGGGGGGAGACCCAGTACTTC
. | once | TRBJ2-7 | TRBV24-1 | 14 | CATSDSGSFYEQYF | TGTGCCACCAGTGATTCCGGGTCGTTCTACGAGCAGTACTTC
TRBD1 | . | TRBJ2-3 | TRBV15 | 14 | CATSGDRGRDTQYF | TGTGCCACCAGCGGGGACAGGGGGCGGGATACGCAGTATTTT
TRBD1 | . | TRBJ2-3 | TRBV5-5 | 14 | CASATTGAGDTQYF | TGTGCCAGCGCGACGACAGGGGCTGGAGATACGCAGTATTTT
. | . | TRBJ1-2 | TRBV28 | 12 | CASNQGGYGYTF | TGTGCCAGCAACCAGGGCGGCTATGGCTACACCTTC
TRBD1 | . | TRBJ1-3 | TRBV30 | 18 | CAAGYSRWTGGSGNTIYF | TGTGCCGCTGGGTACTCAAGGTGGACAGGGGGCTCTGGAAACACCATATATTTT
TRBD2 | . | TRBJ2-3 | TRBV6-6 | 14 | CASSYGGGTDTQYF | TGTGCCAGCAGTTACGGCGGGGGAACAGATACGCAGTATTTT
. | . | TRBJ2-3 | TRBV9 | 16 | CASSRGRGLATDTQYF | TGTGCCAGCAGCCGGGGGCGGGGGCTAGCTACAGATACGCAGTATTTT
. | . | TRBJ2-7 | TRBV15 | 13 | CATSRAQNYEQYF | TGTGCCACCAGCAGGGCACAGAACTACGAGCAGTACTTC
. | . | TRBJ2-3 | TRBV2 | 15 | CASSLQGFSTDTQYF | TGTGCCAGCAGTCTTCAGGGGTTCAGCACAGATACGCAGTATTTT
TRBD1 | . | TRBJ2-7 | TRBV4-1 | 15 | CASRLQTGGIYEQYF | TGCGCCAGCAGGCTTCAGACAGGGGGAATATACGAGCAGTACTTC
. | . | TRBJ2-1 | TRBV3-1/TRBV3-2 | 12 | CASSQSSSEQFF | TGTGCCAGCAGCCAATCTTCCAGTGAGCAGTTCTTC
TRBD1 | . | TRBJ2-7 | TRBV7-2 | 15 | CASSYGTGNSYEQYF | TGTGCCAGCAGCTACGGGACAGGGAACTCCTACGAGCAGTACTTC
. | . | TRBJ1-4 | TRBV11-1 | 15 | CASSADRTTNEKLFF | TGTGCCAGCAGCGCGGACAGAACAACTAATGAAAAACTGTTTTTT
TRBD2 | . | TRBJ2-4 | TRBV5-4 | 14 | CASRWAGGGDIQYF | TGTGCCAGCCGCTGGGCGGGGGGGGGCGACATTCAGTACTTC
. | . | TRBJ2-3 | TRBV5-1 | 15 | CASSLGHASGDTQYF | TGCGCCAGCAGCCTGGGACACGCGTCCGGAGATACGCAGTATTTT
. | . | TRBJ1-2 | TRBV3-1/TRBV3-2 | 16 | CASSQSRTGGRHGYTF | TGTGCCAGCAGCCAATCACGGACGGGGGGGCGCCATGGCTACACCTTC
TRBD1 | . | TRBJ2-3 | TRBV5-1 | 15 | CASSWGTDSTDTQYF | TGCGCCAGCAGCTGGGGGACAGATAGCACAGATACGCAGTATTTT
. | . | TRBJ2-2 | TRBV5-5 | 16 | CASMWGPSGRTGELFF | TGTGCCAGCATGTGGGGGCCGTCCGGGAGGACCGGGGAGCTGTTTTTT
TRBD2 | . | TRBJ2-1 | TRBV6-6 | 16 | CASTRSGGSSYNEQFF | TGTGCCTCGACCCGCTCGGGGGGGAGCTCCTACAATGAGCAGTTCTTC
. | . | TRBJ2-7 | TRBV2 | 20 | CASTGSPGVSTSLEAYEQYF | TGTGCCAGCACTGGTTCCCCAGGCGTCAGTACCTCCCTTGAAGCTTACGAGCAGTACTTC
TRBD2 | . | TRBJ2-3 | TRBV9 | 18 | CASSESGRLAGFTDTQYF | TGTGCCAGCAGCGAGTCCGGACGACTAGCGGGGTTCACAGATACGCAGTATTTT
TRBD1 | . | TRBJ2-7 | TRBV3-1/TRBV3-2 | 14 | CASADGRGPNEQYF | TGTGCCAGCGCCGACGGCAGGGGGCCAAACGAGCAGTACTTC